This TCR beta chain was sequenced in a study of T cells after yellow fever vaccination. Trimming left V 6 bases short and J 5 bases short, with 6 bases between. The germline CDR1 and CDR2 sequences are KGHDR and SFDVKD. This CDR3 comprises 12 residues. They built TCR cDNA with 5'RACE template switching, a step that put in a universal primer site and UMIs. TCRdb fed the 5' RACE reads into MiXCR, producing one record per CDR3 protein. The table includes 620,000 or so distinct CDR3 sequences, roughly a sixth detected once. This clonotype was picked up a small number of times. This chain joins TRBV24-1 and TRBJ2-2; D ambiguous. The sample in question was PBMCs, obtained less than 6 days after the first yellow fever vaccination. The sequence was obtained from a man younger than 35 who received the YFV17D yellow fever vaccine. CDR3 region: CATSSETGELFF. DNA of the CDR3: TGTGCCACCAGTTCAGAGACCGGGGAGCTGTTTTTT.